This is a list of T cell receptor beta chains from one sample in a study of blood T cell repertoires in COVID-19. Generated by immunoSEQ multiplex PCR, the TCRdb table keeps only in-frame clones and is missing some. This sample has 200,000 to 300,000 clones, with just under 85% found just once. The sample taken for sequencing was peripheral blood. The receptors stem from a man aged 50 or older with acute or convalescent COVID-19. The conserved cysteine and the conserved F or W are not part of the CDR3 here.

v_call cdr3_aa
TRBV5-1 ASSLAGLGAGANVLT
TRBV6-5 ASTSEGETQY
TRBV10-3 AISSGGGLEDTQY
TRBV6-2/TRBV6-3 ASSYSTSGGSNTGELF
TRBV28 ASISQVPGELF
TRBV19 ASSMAHRGNYGYT
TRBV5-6 ASSLGGGQGAIFYEQY
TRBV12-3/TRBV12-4 ASRETANYGYT
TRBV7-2 ASSPSMFLAGNEQY
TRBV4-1 ASRLGSTEAF
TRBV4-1 ASSQTGAGNTIY
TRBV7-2 ASSLGRVGELF
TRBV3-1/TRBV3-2 ASSQGFGQETQY
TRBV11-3 ASSLGRGSYEQY
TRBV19 ASSPRQGPYEQY
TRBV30 AWSVLAGKNTEAF
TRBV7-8 ASSLTGGSRLNTEAF
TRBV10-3 ATMGQNYGYT
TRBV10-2 ASTPGTSPYNEQF
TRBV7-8 ASSLGQGWTGELF
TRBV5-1 ASSLGTGGSGANVLT
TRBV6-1 ASSVTGTSGYNEQF
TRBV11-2 ASSLGGTGSYNEQF
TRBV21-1 ASSRAGGKKQSSYEQY
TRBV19 ASSIGRGGNSPLH
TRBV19 ASSTGERTAYGYT
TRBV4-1 ASSLIRDRTYEQY
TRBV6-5 ATTPSFKFTEAF
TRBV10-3 AISAGTGKRVDTIY
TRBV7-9 ASSSRGGWGYT
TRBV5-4 ASSFRSDYTGELF
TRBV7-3 ASSFSAGGGGTDTQY
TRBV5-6 ASSLAGGSHYNSPLH
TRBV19 ASSQQVGGEAF
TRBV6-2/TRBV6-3 ASSLLAGVNEQF
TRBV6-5 ASRPPGLVRDEQF
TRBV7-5 ARSLTTGAGANVLT
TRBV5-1 ASKGGALQETQY
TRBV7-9 ASRNTRWGNTIY
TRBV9 ASSVGQGYNEQF
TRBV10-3 AISTAGQGNTEAF
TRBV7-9 ASTEAGPNTEAF
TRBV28 AACLAGGRSQF
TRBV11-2 ASSSGQNSGNTIY
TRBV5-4 AAGQPETQY
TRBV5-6 ASSLVRGQPQH